A single TCR beta chain is shown here with its context. The target of this receptor is not known. No clone much larger than this one lies a single base away; base qualities are absent. The data belong to a study of T cells in localized non-small cell lung cancer (dated by TCRdb to about 2020). Looking at the study overall: The study analyzed T cell repertoires of 200 to 300 early-stage NSCLC patients, comparing tumors and uninvolved tumor-adjacent lungs. The cohort consisted of about 240 treatment-naive NSCLC patients whose localized lung tumors had been resected. The mean age of the NSCLC patients was around 67 years, with 120 to 150 men and about a hundred women. General study outcomes and caveats: Because multi-region tumor sequencing was not performed, intratumor heterogeneity could not be ruled out. A median of roughly 60 of the top 100 tumor clones turned up in the paired uninvolved adjacent lung, and approximately 30 of those clones also ranked among the top 100 of that same adjacent lung. Uninvolved tumor-adjacent lung showed the highest T cell clonality, higher than tumor, which suggests more focused antigenic responses in the uninvolved tumor-adjacent lung. Higher blood T cell density associated with longer overall survival, while higher adjacent-lung clonality associated with shorter survival. Because of the exploratory design, TCR variables were selected using unadjusted p-values without false-discovery rate correction.

At diagnosis, tumor, uninvolved tumor-adjacent lung and peripheral blood were collected and then preserved as a mix of FFPE and fresh-frozen material. For TCR repertoire profiling, blood samples were analyzed in the form of peripheral blood mononuclear cells. V is pared back by 2 bases and J by 3 bases, with 8 bases lying between the germline termini. CDR1 and CDR2 are drawn from the germline V gene: MNHEY, SVGAGI. From its cysteine to its phenylalanine, the CDR3 spans 13 amino acids. The read is trimmed to its CDR3 DNA, 39 bases read in frame from base 1. TCR beta CDR3 regions were sequenced from DNA using the immunoSEQ Assay. The published analysis was carried out like this. T cell density was computed as TCR beta template counts normalized to usable DNA estimated by amplifying housekeeping genes. Richness was estimated using the preseqR package, with extrapolation to 400,000 templates for PBMC samples and to 120,000 templates for tissue samples. Clonality was calculated as one minus Pielou's evenness. Tissue-enriched TCRs were identified through differential abundance testing performed on productive amino-acid clonotypes, with a minimum total count of 5 and an alpha of 0.1. The Jaccard Index and the Morisita Overlap Index were used to measure how much the repertoires overlapped between compartments. GLIPH grouped TCR beta CDR3s together with public tetramer-defined viral CDR3s, and a viral motif had to include at least three viral sequences and also show V-gene enrichment. This immuneACCESS table, as held by TCRdb, lists in-frame sequences with V and J called but not all clones. Of the missing ones, under half trace to an unresolved V gene in checked studies; the others have no known cause. V and J calls and clone size are as listed in that table; D and trimming were resolved from the DNA. Present in this sample are over 25,000 clones, around 80% of which were seen just once. The biggest ten clones account for about 16% of the sample.

The chain employs TRBV6-5 and TRBJ2-7; the D gene is perhaps TRBD1, on 5 matching bases. This receptor was taken from a male donor at least 60 years old with stage III squamous cell lung carcinoma. The sequences come from peripheral blood, collected before any cancer treatment. The CDR3: CASSYNRNYEQYF. DNA sequence: TGTGCCAGCAGTTACAACAGGAACTACGAGCAGTACTTC.